Below, one TCR beta chain is given with its context. TCRdb itself ran the RT-PCR reads through MiXCR, one entry per CDR3 protein. The repertoire includes 280,000 or so distinct CDR3 sequences, about a fifth of them detected once, and 10% sits in the top ten. The data were obtained in a study of response to subunit inactivated influenza vaccine. The TCR sequence derives from a man aged 50 to 69 who received an inactivated influenza vaccine. Sequencing was performed on PBMCs from blood, taken about 20 months after vaccination.

The DNA of the CDR3 is TGTGCCAGCAGCTTAGGTCAGGGGGCTTATGGCTACACCTTC. Translation gives CASSLGQGAYGYTF. The V and J genes are TRBV7-9 and TRBJ1-2; 8 nucleotides agree with TRBD1. The V and J ends lost 1 base and 5 bases, in that order; junction bases with no gene match: 3. The CDR3 runs 14 residues. Germline loops: CDR1 SEHNR, CDR2 FQNEAQ (reference sequence).